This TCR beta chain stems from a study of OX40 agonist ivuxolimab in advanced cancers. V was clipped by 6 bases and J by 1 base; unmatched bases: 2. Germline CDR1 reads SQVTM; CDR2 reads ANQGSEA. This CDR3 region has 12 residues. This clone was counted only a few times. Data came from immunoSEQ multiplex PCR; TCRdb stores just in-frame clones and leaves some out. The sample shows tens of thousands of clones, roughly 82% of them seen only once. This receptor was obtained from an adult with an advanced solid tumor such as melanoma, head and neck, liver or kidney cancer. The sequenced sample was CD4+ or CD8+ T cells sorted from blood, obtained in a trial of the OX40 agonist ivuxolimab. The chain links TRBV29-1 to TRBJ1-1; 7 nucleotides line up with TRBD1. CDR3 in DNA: TGCAGCGTGGGACAGTCGAACACTGAAGCTTTCTTT. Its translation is CSVGQSNTEAFF.